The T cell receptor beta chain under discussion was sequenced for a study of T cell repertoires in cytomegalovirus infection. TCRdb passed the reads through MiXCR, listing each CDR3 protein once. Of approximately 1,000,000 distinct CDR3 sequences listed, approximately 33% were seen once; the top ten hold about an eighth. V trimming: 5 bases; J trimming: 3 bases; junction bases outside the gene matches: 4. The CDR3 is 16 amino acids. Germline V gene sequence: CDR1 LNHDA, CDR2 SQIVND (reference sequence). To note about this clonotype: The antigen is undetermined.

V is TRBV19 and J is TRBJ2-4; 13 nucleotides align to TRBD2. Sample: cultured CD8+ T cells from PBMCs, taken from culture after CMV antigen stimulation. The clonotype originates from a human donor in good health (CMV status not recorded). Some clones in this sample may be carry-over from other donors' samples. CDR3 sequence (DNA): TGTGCCAGTAGTCCTCGGACTAGCGGGAGCAAAAACATTCAGTACTTC. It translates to CASSPRTSGSKNIQYF.